What follows are 3 T cell receptor beta chains derived from one specimen sequenced in a study of OX40 agonist ivuxolimab in advanced cancers. Sequencing was performed with immunoSEQ multiplex PCR; in TCRdb, only in-frame clones are kept and a portion is missing. The table lists roughly 100,000 clones, 70% to 90% of them singletons. Sequencing used CD4+ or CD8+ T cells sorted from blood, obtained in a trial of the OX40 agonist ivuxolimab. These receptor sequences come from an adult with an advanced solid tumor such as melanoma, head and neck, liver or kidney cancer.

This sequence joins TRBV6-6 and TRBJ2-4, with D perhaps TRBD1 or TRBD2 (6 bases each). The CDR3 sequence is 16 residues long. Trimming left V 6 bases short and J 0 bases short, with 15 bases between. The germline V gene has CDR1 MNHNY and CDR2 SVGAGI (reference sequence). For the CDR3, the DNA is TGTGCCAGCAGCCCCCCCCGGGGGCTAGCCAAAAACATTCAGTACTTC. Its translation is CASSPPRGLAKNIQYF.

The chain employs TRBV5-1 and TRBJ2-3, with TRBD2 matching 11 bases. CDR1 is SGHRS, CDR2 YFSETQ, per germline. V dropped 4 bases and J dropped 5; count of bases not matched to a gene: 6. This CDR3 spans 15 amino acids. CDR3 DNA: TGCGCCAGCAGCCTTAGCGGGGGGGCAGGAGATACGCAGTATTTT. Protein product: CASSLSGGAGDTQYF.

The chain is built from TRBV28 and TRBJ1-2; 11 bases fit TRBD1. The J segment lost 6 bases and the V segment lost 6 bases, leaving 3 bases of the junction unmatched. Per the germline V gene, CDR1 is MDHEN and CDR2 is SYDVKM. This CDR3 has 13 residues. The CDR3 bases are TGTGCCAGCAGGGGACAGGGGGGGAATGGCTACACCTTC. It yields the protein CASRGQGGNGYTF.